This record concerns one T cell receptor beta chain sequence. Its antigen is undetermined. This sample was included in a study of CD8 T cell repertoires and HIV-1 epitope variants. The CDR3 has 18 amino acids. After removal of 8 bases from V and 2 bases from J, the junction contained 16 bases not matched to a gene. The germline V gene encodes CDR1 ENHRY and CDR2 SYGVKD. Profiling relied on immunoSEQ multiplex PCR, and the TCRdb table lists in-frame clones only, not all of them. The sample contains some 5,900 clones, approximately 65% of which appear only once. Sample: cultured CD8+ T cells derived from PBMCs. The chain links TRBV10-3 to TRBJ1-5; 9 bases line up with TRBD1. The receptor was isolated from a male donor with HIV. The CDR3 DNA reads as TGTGCCATCCAAGGACAGGGGCCTCGTAAGATAGGCAATCAGCCCCAGCATTTT. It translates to CAIQGQGPRKIGNQPQHF.